These 2 T cell receptor beta chains came from one sample sequenced in a study of regulatory T cells in long-lasting Graves disease. Libraries of TCR beta came from iRepertoire HTBI primers plus Arm-PCR of CDR3 regions. Using its own MiXCR run on the multiplex PCR reads, TCRdb lists one record per CDR3 protein. The table shows 400,000 to 500,000 distinct CDR3 sequences, with 20% to 25% occurring only once. This sample's time point: persistent/refractory GD, antithyroid drugs over 5 years with positive TRAb. TCR sequences were obtained from RNA taken from PBMCs. This specimen consisted of peripheral blood mononuclear cells (PBMCs), obtained when the disease was refractory, from a patient treated with antithyroid drugs. The receptor source for this set is a female donor with Graves disease.

This clonotype appeared many times. The CDR3 protein is CASSVTGNPGELFF. The CDR3 region has the DNA TGTGCCAGCAGTGTGACAGGGAATCCCGGGGAGCTGTTTTTT. The chain has TRBV2 and TRBJ2-2, with 7 bases fitting TRBD1. CDR3 length: 14 amino acids. Germline CDR1 SNHLY, CDR2 FYNNEI. J was trimmed by 6 bases and V by 4 bases; bases with no gene match: 5.

This chain connects TRBV11-2 to TRBJ2-1; 7 positions agree with TRBD1. V lost 9 bases and J lost 7; bases outside the gene matches: 12. The CDR3 runs 14 residues. Per the germline V gene, CDR1 is SGHAT and CDR2 is FQNNGV. CDR3 sequence: CASTPGTAGNEQFF. In nucleotides, the CDR3 is TGTGCCAGTACCCCTGGGACAGCTGGGAATGAGCAGTTCTTC.